This TCR beta chain was sequenced during a study of T cell responses to AZD1222 COVID-19 vaccine. Study-wide findings and caveats: Researchers report vaccine-associated CD4 TCRs spanning spike, with dominance at 160-218 and 743-854. Among the donors, most were white British and more were female, and clonal diversity was possibly underestimated.

TCRdb's copy holds only in-frame clones and misses some; the assay was immunoSEQ multiplex PCR. Here the sample spans roughly 140,000 clones, over 80% being singletons. CDR1 is LNHDA, CDR2 SQIVND, per germline (reference sequence). V was clipped by 5 bases and J by 4 bases; unmatched bases: 6. The CDR3 runs to 14 residues. As concerns this clone: What it binds is unknown.

The source is an adult who received the AZD1222 COVID-19 vaccine. The rearrangement uses TRBV19 and TRBJ2-5, with TRBD1 identical over 8 bases. Here the sequenced sample was peripheral blood, taken 28 days after the second AZD1222 dose. The CDR3 sequence is CASSPARGRETQYF. CDR3 nucleotide sequence: TGTGCCAGTAGTCCCGCCAGGGGGCGAGAGACCCAGTACTTC.